This is a list of T cell receptor beta chains from one sample in a study of Graves' ophthalmopathy and Graves' hyperthyroidism. TCRdb called the multiplex PCR reads again in MiXCR, with one record for every CDR3 protein. The sample lists about 500,000 distinct CDR3 sequences, around an eighth seen once, with 8% to 10% in the top ten. The source material was blood. The receptors come from a woman in her 30s with Graves' ophthalmopathy. CDR3s include the opening cysteine and the closing phenylalanine or tryptophan. Fields, in order: V gene, clone size, J gene, D gene, CDR3 protein, CDR3 DNA. A D gene is named only where the DNA matches it firmly. Clone size is stated in some rows and not others, as once, few, many or a class when expanded.

V: TRBV2
size: .
J: TRBJ2-7
D: .
CDR3: CASRGTLAYSSYEQYF
DNA: TGTGCCAGCAGGGGCACCCTAGCGTATAGCTCCTACGAGCAGTACTTC

V: TRBV5-6
size: many
J: TRBJ1-2
D: TRBD1
CDR3: CASSLEGAGGDYGYTF
DNA: TGTGCCAGCAGCTTGGAGGGGGCAGGGGGAGACTATGGCTACACCTTC

V: TRBV5-1
size: few
J: TRBJ2-7
D: .
CDR3: CASSNLGDTSYEQYF
DNA: TGCGCCAGCAGCAACCTAGGGGATACCTCCTACGAGCAGTACTTC

V: TRBV19
size: .
J: TRBJ2-2
D: .
CDR3: CASTSPGGPNTGELFF
DNA: TGTGCCAGTACCTCGCCCGGGGGCCCGAACACCGGGGAGCTGTTTTTT

V: TRBV20-1
size: .
J: TRBJ2-2
D: .
CDR3: CSASDSGTGTGELFF
DNA: TGCAGTGCTAGTGACTCCGGGACGGGCACCGGGGAGCTGTTTTTT

V: TRBV12-3/TRBV12-4
size: many
J: TRBJ1-3
D: .
CDR3: CASILRGFLRNTIYF
DNA: TGTGCCAGCATCCTTCGGGGGTTCCTAAGAAACACCATATATTTT

V: TRBV7-9
size: few
J: TRBJ1-3
D: .
CDR3: CASTHTASGNTIYF
DNA: TGTGCCAGTACCCATACTGCCTCTGGAAACACCATATATTTT

V: TRBV7-9
size: many
J: TRBJ2-7
D: .
CDR3: CASSLDVGYEQYF
DNA: TGTGCCAGCAGCTTAGACGTAGGCTACGAGCAGTACTTC

V: TRBV5-1
size: many
J: TRBJ2-7
D: TRBD1
CDR3: CASSLGDRGNEQYF
DNA: TGCGCCAGCAGCTTGGGGGACAGGGGAAACGAGCAGTACTTC

V: TRBV20-1
size: many
J: TRBJ1-1
D: .
CDR3: CSAPRPDRFEAFF
DNA: TGCAGTGCTCCCCGCCCAGACAGGTTCGAAGCTTTCTTT

V: TRBV24-1
size: many
J: TRBJ2-2
D: TRBD1
CDR3: CATSDNRGTMELFF
DNA: TGTGCCACCAGTGATAACAGGGGGACAATGGAGCTGTTTTTT

V: TRBV18
size: many
J: TRBJ2-5
D: .
CDR3: CASSPTAGGGETQYF
DNA: TGTGCCAGCTCACCAACGGCTGGGGGCGGAGAGACCCAGTACTTC

V: TRBV6-1
size: many
J: TRBJ1-1
D: TRBD1
CDR3: CASSMGQIPGTEAFF
DNA: TGTGCCAGCAGTATGGGACAGATTCCCGGCACTGAAGCTTTCTTT

V: TRBV11-2
size: many
J: TRBJ1-1
D: .
CDR3: CASSSDGGWATEAFF
DNA: TGTGCCAGCAGCTCAGATGGGGGATGGGCCACTGAAGCTTTCTTT

V: TRBV2
size: many
J: TRBJ2-5
D: TRBD2
CDR3: CASSASGEETQYF
DNA: TGTGCCAGCAGTGCTAGCGGGGAAGAGACCCAGTACTTC

V: TRBV12-3/TRBV12-4
size: many
J: TRBJ2-2
D: .
CDR3: CASSLGGSAELFF
DNA: TGTGCCAGCAGCCTAGGGGGTAGCGCGGAGCTGTTTTTT

V: TRBV7-2
size: many
J: TRBJ1-1
D: .
CDR3: CASSSFGGGTEAFF
DNA: TGTGCCAGCAGTTCTTTTGGGGGGGGGACTGAAGCTTTCTTT

V: TRBV20-1
size: many
J: TRBJ2-7
D: .
CDR3: CSARDLGSSYEQYF
DNA: TGCAGTGCTAGAGATCTGGGGAGCTCCTACGAGCAGTACTTC

V: TRBV19
size: few
J: TRBJ1-1
D: .
CDR3: CASTFGGALYTEAFF
DNA: TGTGCCAGTACCTTCGGGGGAGCTTTGTACACTGAAGCTTTCTTT

V: TRBV6-2/TRBV6-3
size: many
J: TRBJ1-5
D: TRBD1
CDR3: CASSYPGGFGYSNQPQHF
DNA: TGTGCCAGCAGTTACCCAGGGGGATTCGGATATAGCAATCAGCCCCAGCATTTT

V: TRBV27
size: many
J: TRBJ2-7
D: TRBD2
CDR3: CASSAGLAGAYEQYF
DNA: TGTGCCAGCAGTGCAGGCCTAGCGGGGGCCTACGAGCAGTACTTC

V: TRBV12-3/TRBV12-4
size: few
J: TRBJ1-5
D: .
CDR3: CASKHDSNQPQHF
DNA: TGTGCCAGCAAACATGATAGCAATCAGCCCCAGCATTTT